The rows below give T cell receptor beta chains drawn from one sample of a study of blood T cell repertoires in COVID-19. The repertoire was sequenced with immunoSEQ multiplex PCR; TCRdb's copy has only in-frame clones and lacks some. The sample carries 100,000 to 150,000 clones, approximately 80% recorded once. The specimen was peripheral blood. The origin of the receptors is a man aged 40-50 years with active or convalescent COVID-19. The CDR3 runs from the conserved cysteine through the conserved F or W. A D gene is named only where the DNA matches it firmly. The size of a clone is reported for some rows only, either as once, few or many, or as a class for expanded clones.

size,D,J,V,DNA,CDR3
once,TRBD1,TRBJ1-2,TRBV7-3,TGTGCCAGCAGCTTAAGCCGGGACAGGGATGATGGCTACACCTTC,CASSLSRDRDDGYTF
NA,TRBD1,TRBJ1-1,TRBV6-6,TGTGCCAGCGCGCTACCAGGGGGCAGGTCTGAAGCTTTCTTT,CASALPGGRSEAFF
NA,TRBD2,TRBJ2-7,TRBV7-6,TGTGCCAGCAGCTCCCAACTAGCGGGGGGCCCCTACGAGCAGTACTTC,CASSSQLAGGPYEQYF
once,NA,TRBJ1-6,TRBV6-5,TGTGCCAGCAGTTCCCTTAGACCGGGTTCCTCCCTCCACTTT,CASSSLRPGSSLHF
NA,NA,TRBJ1-1,TRBV30,TGTGCCTGGAGTGGGACAGCTACTTTGAACACTGAAGCTTTCTTT,CAWSGTATLNTEAFF
NA,NA,TRBJ1-5,TRBV7-2,TGTGCCAGCAGCTTAACACAGCTTAGCAATCAGCCCCAGCATTTT,CASSLTQLSNQPQHF
once,TRBD2,TRBJ2-3,TRBV9,TGTGCCAGCAGCGTGAGCGGGGCGGGGGGCCAGCCAGATACGCAGTATTTT,CASSVSGAGGQPDTQYF
NA,NA,TRBJ2-5,TRBV29-1,TGCAGCGTTTTGACAGAAGAGACCCAGTACTTC,CSVLTEETQYF
NA,NA,TRBJ2-3,TRBV28,TGTGCCAGCAGTCTCTCGGGGAGCACTAGCACAGATACGCAGTATTTT,CASSLSGSTSTDTQYF
NA,NA,TRBJ2-3,TRBV12-5,TGTGCTAGTGGTTCCCTAACAGATACGCAGTATTTT,CASGSLTDTQYF
NA,NA,TRBJ1-5,TRBV18,TGTGCCAGCTCATCGGGGAATCAGCCCCAGCATTTT,CASSSGNQPQHF
NA,TRBD2,TRBJ2-2,TRBV3-1/TRBV3-2,TGTGCCAGCAGCCATAGCGGGGGGGACACCGGGGAGCTGTTTTTT,CASSHSGGDTGELFF
once,TRBD2,TRBJ2-5,TRBV6-5,TGTGCCAGCAGTTACAAGGCGGGGGGTGAGACCCAGTACTTC,CASSYKAGGETQYF
NA,TRBD2,TRBJ2-1,TRBV9,TGTGCCAGCAGCGCGGGGGGGAGCTCCTACAATGAGCAGTTCTTC,CASSAGGSSYNEQFF
NA,TRBD2,TRBJ2-1,TRBV6-5,TGTGCCAGCAGTGACTCGGGAGGTTCGAGTGAGCAGTTCTTC,CASSDSGGSSEQFF
NA,TRBD1,TRBJ2-5,TRBV4-2,TGTGCCAGCAGCCAAGAACAGGGGTACCAAGAGACCCAGTACTTC,CASSQEQGYQETQYF
NA,TRBD1,TRBJ2-7,TRBV19,TGTGCCAGTAGTACCCGGGACAGGGCCTACGAGCAGTACTTC,CASSTRDRAYEQYF
once,TRBD2,TRBJ2-2,TRBV10-3,TGTGCCCTCTATGCCGCCGCGGGGGATACCGGGGAGCTGTTTTTT,CALYAAAGDTGELFF
NA,NA,TRBJ2-2,TRBV7-9,TGTGCCAGCAGCTTTCAAGGACTCTCCACCGGGGAGCTGTTTTTT,CASSFQGLSTGELFF
NA,NA,TRBJ2-7,TRBV18,TGTGCCAGCTCACCACAAGCCGGGGGGCCTTACGAGCAGTACTTC,CASSPQAGGPYEQYF
many,NA,TRBJ1-5,TRBV7-6,TGTGCCAGCAGCCCCGACGTCGGCAGGGATCAGCCCCAGCATTTT,CASSPDVGRDQPQHF
NA,NA,TRBJ1-5,TRBV5-6,TGTGCCAGCAGCTTGCATTCGGGCAATCAGCCCCAGCATTTT,CASSLHSGNQPQHF
NA,NA,TRBJ2-3,TRBV12-1,TGTGCCAGCAGCTTTGCGGCCCCTAGCGGGGGCACAGATACGCAGTATTTT,CASSFAAPSGGTDTQYF
NA,TRBD2,TRBJ2-4,TRBV18,TGTGCCAGCTCACCACAAAGCGGGGGGGCCAAAAACATTCAGTACTTC,CASSPQSGGAKNIQYF
NA,TRBD2,TRBJ2-3,TRBV7-7,TGTGCTAGCAGCCTGGTAGCGGGGGGTAGCACAGATACGCAGTATTTT,CASSLVAGGSTDTQYF
once,NA,TRBJ2-7,TRBV20-1,TGCAGTGCTAGTAAGTTCGTGGCAGCCTACGAGCAGTACTTC,CSASKFVAAYEQYF
NA,NA,TRBJ2-4,TRBV29-1,TGCAGCGTTCTTACAGGGAAGACGACCAAAAACATTCAGTACTTC,CSVLTGKTTKNIQYF
NA,TRBD2,TRBJ2-7,TRBV6-2/TRBV6-3,TGTGCCAGCAGTTACCCGGCTCGGGGGGGGTACGAGCAGTACTTC,CASSYPARGGYEQYF
NA,TRBD1,TRBJ2-2,TRBV6-7,TGTGCCAGCAGTTTCCGGGACAGGGGAACCCCCGGGGAGCTGTTTTTT,CASSFRDRGTPGELFF
NA,TRBD2,TRBJ2-2,TRBV3-1/TRBV3-2,TGTGCCAGCAGCCAAGGTTCTCTTAGCGGGGGGGCCGCCGGGGAGCTGTTTTTT,CASSQGSLSGGAAGELFF
NA,NA,TRBJ1-2,TRBV6-6,TGTGCCAGCACCACGGGGGGGGCGCGTAATCCTGGCTACACCTTC,CASTTGGARNPGYTF
NA,TRBD1,TRBJ2-7,TRBV29-1,TGCAGCGTGGAAGGACAGGGCTTGGACGAGCAGTACTTC,CSVEGQGLDEQYF
few,NA,TRBJ2-1,TRBV2,TGTGCCAGCAGTGAAGTCTGGGCAGACAATGAGCAGTTCTTC,CASSEVWADNEQFF
NA,TRBD1,TRBJ1-5,TRBV30,TGTGCCTGGGGAGGGGGCAGTCAGCCCCAGCATTTT,CAWGGGSQPQHF
NA,TRBD2,TRBJ2-3,TRBV5-4,TGTGCCAGCAGCCTGGGGACTAGCGGGGGGGCATACACAGATACGCAGTATTTT,CASSLGTSGGAYTDTQYF
NA,NA,TRBJ2-7,TRBV12-3/TRBV12-4,TGTGCCAGCAGTTCAACCTACGAGCAGTACTTC,CASSSTYEQYF
NA,NA,TRBJ1-3,TRBV13,TGTGCCAGCTTCCACGGAGGGGTTGGAAACACCATATATTTT,CASFHGGVGNTIYF
many,NA,TRBJ1-3,TRBV29-1,TGCAGCGGCCGGACAACTGGAAACACCATATATTTT,CSGRTTGNTIYF
NA,NA,TRBJ2-7,TRBV11-2,TGTGCCAGCAGCTTAGGACCAGGTGGCTACGAGCAGTACTTC,CASSLGPGGYEQYF
NA,TRBD1,TRBJ1-2,TRBV5-1,TGCGCCAGCAGCTTGGGTGGGGACAGAGCCTATGGCTACACCTTC,CASSLGGDRAYGYTF
NA,TRBD1,TRBJ1-6,TRBV5-4,TGTGCCAGACCGGGACAGGCGAGCTCCTATAATTCACCCCTCCACTTT,CARPGQASSYNSPLHF
NA,TRBD2,TRBJ2-1,TRBV7-9,TGTGCCAGCAGCTTAGTTACGGCTAGCGGGTACAATGAGCAGTTCTTC,CASSLVTASGYNEQFF
NA,NA,TRBJ2-2,TRBV19,TGTGCCAGTAGTATAAGGGACAACTCCTACACCGGGGAGCTGTTTTTT,CASSIRDNSYTGELFF
NA,NA,TRBJ2-1,TRBV19,TGTGCCAGCGAACGGGGGTTTTCCTACAATGAGCAGTTCTTC,CASERGFSYNEQFF